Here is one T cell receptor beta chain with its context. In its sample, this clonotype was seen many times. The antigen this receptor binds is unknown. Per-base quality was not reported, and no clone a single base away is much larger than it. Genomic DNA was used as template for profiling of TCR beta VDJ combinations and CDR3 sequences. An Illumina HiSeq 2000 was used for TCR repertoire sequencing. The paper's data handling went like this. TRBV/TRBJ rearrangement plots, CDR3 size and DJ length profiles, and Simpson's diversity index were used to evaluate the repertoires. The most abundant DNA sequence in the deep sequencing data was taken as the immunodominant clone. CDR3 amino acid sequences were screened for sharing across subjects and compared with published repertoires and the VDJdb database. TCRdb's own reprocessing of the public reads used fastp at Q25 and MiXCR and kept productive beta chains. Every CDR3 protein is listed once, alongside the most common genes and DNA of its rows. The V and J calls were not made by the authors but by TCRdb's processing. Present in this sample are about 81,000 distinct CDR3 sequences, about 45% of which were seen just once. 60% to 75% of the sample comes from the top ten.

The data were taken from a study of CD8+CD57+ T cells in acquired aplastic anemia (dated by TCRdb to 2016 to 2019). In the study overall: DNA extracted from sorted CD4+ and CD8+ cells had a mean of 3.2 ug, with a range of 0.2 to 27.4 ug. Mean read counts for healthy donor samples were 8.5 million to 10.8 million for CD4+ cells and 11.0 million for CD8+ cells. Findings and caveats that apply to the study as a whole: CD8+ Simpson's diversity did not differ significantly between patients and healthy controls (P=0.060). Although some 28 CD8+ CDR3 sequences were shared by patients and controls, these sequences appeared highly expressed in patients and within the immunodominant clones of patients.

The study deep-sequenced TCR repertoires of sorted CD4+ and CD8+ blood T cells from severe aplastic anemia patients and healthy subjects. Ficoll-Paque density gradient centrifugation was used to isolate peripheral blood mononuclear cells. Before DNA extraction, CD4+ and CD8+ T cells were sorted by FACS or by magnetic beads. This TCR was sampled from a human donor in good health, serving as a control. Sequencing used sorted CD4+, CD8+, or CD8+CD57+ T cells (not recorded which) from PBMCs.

The CDR3 reads CASSGGHSYEQYF. Read as DNA, the sequence is TGTGCCAGCAGTGGGGGACACTCCTACGAGCAGTACTTC. The receptor chain draws on TRBV25-1 and TRBJ2-7; the D gene is possibly TRBD1, with 6 bases matching. V is shortened by 4 bases, J by 0 bases, and the region joining them spans 7 bases. Measured from the cysteine to the phenylalanine, the CDR3 is 13 residues long. Only the CDR3 DNA is retained, 39 bases long and in frame from the first base. For CDR1 and CDR2, the germline V gene lists MGHDK and SYGVNS.